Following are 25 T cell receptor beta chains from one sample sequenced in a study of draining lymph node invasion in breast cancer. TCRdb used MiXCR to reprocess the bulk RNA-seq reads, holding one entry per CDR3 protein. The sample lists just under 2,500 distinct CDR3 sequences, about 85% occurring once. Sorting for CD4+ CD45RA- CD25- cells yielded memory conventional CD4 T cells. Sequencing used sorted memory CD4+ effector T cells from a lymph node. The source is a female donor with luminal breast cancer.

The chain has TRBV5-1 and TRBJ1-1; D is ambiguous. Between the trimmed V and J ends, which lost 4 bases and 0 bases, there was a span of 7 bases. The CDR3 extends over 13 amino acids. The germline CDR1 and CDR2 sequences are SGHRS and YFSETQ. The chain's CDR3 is CASSRDMNTEAFF. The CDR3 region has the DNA TGCGCCAGCAGCCGAGACATGAACACTGAAGCTTTCTTT.

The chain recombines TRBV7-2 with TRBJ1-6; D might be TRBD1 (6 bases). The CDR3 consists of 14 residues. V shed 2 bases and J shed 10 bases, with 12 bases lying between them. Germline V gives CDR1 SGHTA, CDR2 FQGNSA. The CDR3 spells CASSLRGGDSPLHF. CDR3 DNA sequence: TGTGCCAGCAGCTTAAGAGGGGGAGACTCACCCCTCCACTTT.

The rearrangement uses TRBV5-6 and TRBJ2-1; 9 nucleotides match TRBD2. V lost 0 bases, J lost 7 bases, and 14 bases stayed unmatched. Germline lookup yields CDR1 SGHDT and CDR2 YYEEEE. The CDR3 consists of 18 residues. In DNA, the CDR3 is TGTGCCAGCAGCTTGGCTCACAAGGCAGCGGGGGGTAAAAATGAGCAGTTCTTC. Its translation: CASSLAHKAAGGKNEQFF.

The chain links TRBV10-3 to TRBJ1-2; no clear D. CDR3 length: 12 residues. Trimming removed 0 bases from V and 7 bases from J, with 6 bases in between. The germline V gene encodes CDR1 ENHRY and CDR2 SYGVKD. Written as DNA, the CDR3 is TGTGCCATCAGTGAGTCCGGGCTTGGCTACACCTTC. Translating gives CAISESGLGYTF.

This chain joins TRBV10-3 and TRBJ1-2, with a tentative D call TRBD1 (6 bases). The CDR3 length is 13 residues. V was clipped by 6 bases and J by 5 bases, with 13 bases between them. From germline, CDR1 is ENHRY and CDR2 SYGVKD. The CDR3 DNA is TGTGCCATCAGAGCCTCAGGGGAGTATGGCTACACCTTC. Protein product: CAIRASGEYGYTF.

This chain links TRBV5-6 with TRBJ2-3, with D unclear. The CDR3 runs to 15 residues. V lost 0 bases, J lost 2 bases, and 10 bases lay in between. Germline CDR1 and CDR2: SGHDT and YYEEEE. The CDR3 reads CASSLGRSYTDTQYF. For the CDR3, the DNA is TGTGCCAGCAGCTTGGGACGGAGTTACACAGATACGCAGTATTTT.

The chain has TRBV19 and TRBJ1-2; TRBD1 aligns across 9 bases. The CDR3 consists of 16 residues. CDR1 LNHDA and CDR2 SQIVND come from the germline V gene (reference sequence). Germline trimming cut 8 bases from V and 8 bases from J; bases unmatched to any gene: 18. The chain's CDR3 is CASYRGQGVSSLGYTF. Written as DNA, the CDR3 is TGTGCCAGTTACCGGGGACAGGGAGTATCTTCTCTGGGCTACACCTTC.

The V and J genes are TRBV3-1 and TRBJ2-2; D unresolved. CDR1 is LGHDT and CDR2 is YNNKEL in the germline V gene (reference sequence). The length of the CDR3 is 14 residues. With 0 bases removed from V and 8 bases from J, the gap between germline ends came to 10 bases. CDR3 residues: CASSQDPKRGELFF. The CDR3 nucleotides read TGTGCCAGCAGCCAAGATCCGAAGAGGGGGGAGCTGTTTTTT.

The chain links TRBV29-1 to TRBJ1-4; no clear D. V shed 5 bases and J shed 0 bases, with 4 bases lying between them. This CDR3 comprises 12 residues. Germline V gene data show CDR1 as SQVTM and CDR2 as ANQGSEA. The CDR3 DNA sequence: TGCAGCGTTTTAACAACTAATGAAAAACTGTTTTTT. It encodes CSVLTTNEKLFF.

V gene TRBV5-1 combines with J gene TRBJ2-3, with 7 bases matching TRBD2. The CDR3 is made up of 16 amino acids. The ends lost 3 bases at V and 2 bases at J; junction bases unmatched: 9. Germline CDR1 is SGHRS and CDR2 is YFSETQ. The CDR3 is CASSSSLGRDTDTQYF. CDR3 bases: TGCGCCAGCAGCTCGTCACTAGGGAGGGACACAGATACGCAGTATTTT.

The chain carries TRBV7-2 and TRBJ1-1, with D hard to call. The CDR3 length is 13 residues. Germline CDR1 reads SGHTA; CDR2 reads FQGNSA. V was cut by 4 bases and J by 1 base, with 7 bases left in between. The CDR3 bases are TGTGCCAGCAGCTATCGACAGAACACTGAAGCTTTCTTT. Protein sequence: CASSYRQNTEAFF.

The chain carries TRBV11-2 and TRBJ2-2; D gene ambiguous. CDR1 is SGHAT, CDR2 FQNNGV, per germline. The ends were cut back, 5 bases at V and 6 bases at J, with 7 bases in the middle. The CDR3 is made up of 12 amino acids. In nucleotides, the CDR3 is TGTGCCAGCAGCCCAGTCCCCGGGGAGCTGTTTTTT. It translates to CASSPVPGELFF.

The CDR3: CASSDSKGSPLHF. CDR3 DNA: TGTGCCAGCAGTGACTCGAAGGGATCACCCCTCCACTTT. The genes are TRBV6-4 and TRBJ1-6; D call uncertain. Trimming shortened V by 0 bases and J by 10 bases, and 7 bases separated the two germline ends. The CDR3 is 13 amino acids. Germline assignment: CDR1 MRHNA and CDR2 SNTAGT.

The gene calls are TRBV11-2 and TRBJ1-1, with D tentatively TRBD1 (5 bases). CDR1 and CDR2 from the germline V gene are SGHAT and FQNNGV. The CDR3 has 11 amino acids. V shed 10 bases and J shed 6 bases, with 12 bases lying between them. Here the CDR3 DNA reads TGTGCCACCCAGGGATACGCTGAAGCTTTCTTT. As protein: CATQGYAEAFF.

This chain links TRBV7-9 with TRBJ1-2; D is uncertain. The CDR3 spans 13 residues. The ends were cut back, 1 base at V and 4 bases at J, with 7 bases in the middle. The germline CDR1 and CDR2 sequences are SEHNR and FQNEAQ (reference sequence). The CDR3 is CASSLVEGYGYTF. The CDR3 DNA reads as TGTGCCAGCAGCTTAGTGGAGGGCTATGGCTACACCTTC.

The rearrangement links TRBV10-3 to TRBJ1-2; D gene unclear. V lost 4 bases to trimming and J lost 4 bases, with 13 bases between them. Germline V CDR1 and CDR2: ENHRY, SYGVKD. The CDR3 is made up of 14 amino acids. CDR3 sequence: CAISAAGSSYGYTF. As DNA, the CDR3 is TGTGCCATCAGTGCTGCAGGATCTTCCTATGGCTACACCTTC.

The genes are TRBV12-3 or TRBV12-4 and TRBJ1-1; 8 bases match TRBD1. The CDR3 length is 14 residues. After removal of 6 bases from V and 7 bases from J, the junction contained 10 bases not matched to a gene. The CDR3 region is CASSLGAGGVEAFF. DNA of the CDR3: TGTGCCAGCAGCCTTGGGGCAGGGGGCGTTGAAGCTTTCTTT.

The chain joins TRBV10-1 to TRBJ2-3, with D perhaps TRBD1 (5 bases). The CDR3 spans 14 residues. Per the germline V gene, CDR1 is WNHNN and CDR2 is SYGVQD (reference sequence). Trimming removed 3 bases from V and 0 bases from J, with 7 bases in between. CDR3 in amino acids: CASSEQASTDTQYF. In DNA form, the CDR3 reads TGCGCCAGCAGTGAACAGGCTAGCACAGATACGCAGTATTTT.

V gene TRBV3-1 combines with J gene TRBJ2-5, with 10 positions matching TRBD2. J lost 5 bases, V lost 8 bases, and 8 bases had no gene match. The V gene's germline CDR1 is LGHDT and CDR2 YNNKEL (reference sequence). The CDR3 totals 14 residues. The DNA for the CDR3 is TGTGCCAGCGGGGCTAGCGGGGGCATGGAGACCCAGTACTTC. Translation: CASGASGGMETQYF.

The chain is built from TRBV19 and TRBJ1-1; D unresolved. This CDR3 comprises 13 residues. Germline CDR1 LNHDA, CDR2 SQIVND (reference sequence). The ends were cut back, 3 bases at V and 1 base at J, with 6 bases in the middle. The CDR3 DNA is TGTGCCAGTAGTATGACGGGGAACACTGAAGCTTTCTTT. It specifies CASSMTGNTEAFF. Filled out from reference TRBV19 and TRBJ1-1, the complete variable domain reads DGGITQSPKYLFRKEGQNVTLSCEQNLNHDAMYWYRQDPGQGLRLIYYSQIVNDFQKGDIAEGYSVSREKKESFPLTVTSAQKNPTAFYLCASSMTGNTEAFFGQGTRLTVV.

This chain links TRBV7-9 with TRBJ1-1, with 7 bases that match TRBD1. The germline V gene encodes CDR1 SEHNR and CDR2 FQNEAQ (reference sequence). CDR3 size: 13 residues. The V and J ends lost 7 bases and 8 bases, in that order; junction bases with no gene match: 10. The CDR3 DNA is TGTGCCAGCACCCAAAACCAACAGGGGGAAGCTTTCTTT. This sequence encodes CASTQNQQGEAFF.

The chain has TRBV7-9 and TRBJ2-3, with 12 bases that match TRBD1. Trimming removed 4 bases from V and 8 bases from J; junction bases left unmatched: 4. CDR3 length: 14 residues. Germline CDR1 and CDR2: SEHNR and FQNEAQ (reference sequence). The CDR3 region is CASSSGQGASTQYF. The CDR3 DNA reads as TGTGCCAGCAGCTCGGGACAGGGGGCAAGTACGCAGTATTTT. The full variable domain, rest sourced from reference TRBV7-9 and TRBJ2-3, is DTGVSQNPRHKITKRGQNVTFRCDPISEHNRLYWYRQTLGQGPEFLTYFQNEAQLEKSRLLSDRFSAERPKGSFSTLEIQRTEQGDSAMYLCASSSGQGASTQYFGPGTRLTVL.

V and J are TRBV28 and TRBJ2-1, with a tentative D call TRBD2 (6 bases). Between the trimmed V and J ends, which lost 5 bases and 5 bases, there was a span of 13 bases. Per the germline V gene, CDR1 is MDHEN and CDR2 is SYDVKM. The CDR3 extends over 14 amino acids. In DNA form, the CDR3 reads TGTGCCAGCAGTCGGGACTTTAAGGACAATGAGCAGTTCTTC. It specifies CASSRDFKDNEQFF.

CDR3: CSAKSGETYEQYV. The CDR3, as DNA: TGCAGTGCTAAGTCAGGGGAGACCTACGAGCAGTACGTC. V is TRBV20-1 and J is TRBJ2-7; D might be TRBD1 (6 bases). Germline-derived CDR1 and CDR2 are DFQATT and SNEGSKA (reference sequence). The CDR3 spans 13 residues. V lost 4 bases to trimming and J lost 2 bases, with 12 bases between them.

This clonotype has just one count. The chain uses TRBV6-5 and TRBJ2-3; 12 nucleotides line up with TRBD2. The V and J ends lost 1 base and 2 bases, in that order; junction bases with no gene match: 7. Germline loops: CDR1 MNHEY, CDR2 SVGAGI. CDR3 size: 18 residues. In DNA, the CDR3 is TGTGCCAGCAGTTACTTTTGGACTAGCGGGGTCGCCACAGATACGCAGTATTTT. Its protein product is CASSYFWTSGVATDTQYF.